This record looks at one T cell receptor beta chain sequence and its context. What it binds is unknown. Genomic DNA was subjected to two-round multiplex PCR for amplification of TCR beta CDR3. Specific primers for each TRBV and TRBJ gene were what first-round PCR used. TCRdb itself ran the multiplex PCR reads through MiXCR, one entry per CDR3 protein. The sample consists of tens of thousands of distinct CDR3 sequences, approximately 30% of them appearing once. This sample is part of a study of prognosis after radiotherapy for stage I lung cancer. Study observations and caveats: The question of whether the expanded TCR clones were tumor-specific was not determined.

The CDR3 runs to 19 residues. Germline assignment: CDR1 SGHTA and CDR2 FQGNSA. Trimming pared 5 bases from V and 5 bases from J, leaving 28 bases between. This TCR was recovered from a donor at least 50 years old with non-small cell lung cancer. The source material was PBMCs, sampled before or after stereotactic body radiation therapy (not recorded which). This chain links TRBV7-2 with TRBJ2-1; D is perhaps TRBD1 or TRBD2 (6 bases each). The CDR3 nucleotides read TGTGCCAGCAGCCTCGATATAGGGGGGAGACTAGGGACTGACAATGAGCAGTTCTTC. Translating gives CASSLDIGGRLGTDNEQFF.